This record concerns one T cell receptor (beta chain) sequence. As yet, its antigen is unknown. CDR3 length: 14 residues. The V gene's germline CDR1 is SNHLY and CDR2 FYNNEI. J gave up 8 bases and V 5 bases, and 5 bases lay outside the gene matches. The data were taken from a study of T cell responses to AZD1222 COVID-19 vaccine. Study findings and constraints: Clonal diversity was possibly underestimated, and white British individuals and females predominated among donors.

Here immunoSEQ multiplex PCR was the method, and the copy in TCRdb shows in-frame clones only, minus some. Among tens of thousands of clones listed, 75% to 85% were seen once. The chain carries TRBV2 and TRBJ2-1; 11 bases are shared with TRBD1. Here the sequenced sample was peripheral blood, taken on day 0 of AZD1222 vaccination. The clonotype was recovered from an adult in good health. The CDR3 bases are TGTGCCAGCAGTTTCGGGACAGGGGGAGATGAGCAGTTCTTC. It codes for CASSFGTGGDEQFF.